These 25 T cell receptor beta chains originate from one sample sequenced in a study of blood T cell repertoires in COVID-19. Assay: immunoSEQ multiplex PCR; the TCRdb copy retains only in-frame clones and omits some. In the table there are about 110,000 clones, just over 85% of which are singletons. Sequences were obtained from peripheral blood. All receptors come from a human donor in a cohort sampled during active COVID-19.

The rearrangement uses TRBV20-1 and TRBJ1-2; D is unresolved. CDR3 length equals 10 residues. Germline loops: CDR1 DFQATT, CDR2 SNEGSKA (reference sequence). V lost 5 bases and J 3 bases, leaving 4 bases between the germline ends. CDR3 sequence (DNA): TGCAGTGCTGGCCACTATGGCTACACCTTC. This sequence encodes CSAGHYGYTF.

V and J are TRBV7-6 and TRBJ2-1, with 7 bases that match TRBD2. This CDR3 is built from 17 residues. CDR1 SGHVS and CDR2 FNYEAQ come from the germline V gene. After removal of 2 bases from V and 3 bases from J, the junction contained 10 bases not matched to a gene. CDR3 nucleotide sequence: TGTGCCAGCAGCTTACGGGTGGGGCTAGCGGACTACAATGAGCAGTTCTTC. Amino acid sequence: CASSLRVGLADYNEQFF.

The CDR3 spells CASSLAAGTRGFYEQFF. The CDR3, as DNA: TGTGCCAGCAGCTTAGCCGCCGGGACTAGAGGTTTCTATGAGCAGTTCTTC. V usage is TRBV11-1 and J usage is TRBJ2-1; TRBD2 aligns across 8 bases. In germline, CDR1 is SGHAT, CDR2 FQDESV (reference sequence). CDR3 length: 17 residues. The J segment lost 8 bases and the V segment lost 0 bases, leaving 12 bases of the junction unmatched.

The V gene is TRBV19, the J gene TRBJ2-7; 8 nucleotides agree with TRBD1. This CDR3 is built from 14 residues. Germline CDR1 LNHDA, CDR2 SQIVND (reference sequence). Losses at the gene ends were 5 bases for V and 5 bases for J; bases not matched to a gene: 8. The CDR3, as DNA: TGTGCCAGTAGTGAGCAGGGGGCGGCGGACGAGCAGTACTTC. Its protein product is CASSEQGAADEQYF.

This chain uses TRBV11-1 with TRBJ2-7; possible D gene TRBD1, 7 bases. The CDR3 totals 14 residues. Per the germline V gene, CDR1 is SGHAT and CDR2 is FQDESV (reference sequence). V lost 5 bases and J lost 0, with 11 bases in between. In nucleotides, the CDR3 is TGTGCCAGCAGCCCGCGGGACAGCTCCTACGAGCAGTACTTC. Protein product: CASSPRDSSYEQYF.

The rearrangement uses TRBV7-2 and TRBJ1-6; D is possibly TRBD1 (6 bases). CDR3 length: 15 residues. Germline loops: CDR1 SGHTA, CDR2 FQGNSA. V lost 1 base to trimming and J lost 10 bases, with 14 bases between them. The CDR3 here is CASSLGGRGRSPLHF. The CDR3, as DNA: TGTGCCAGCAGCTTAGGGGGCAGGGGAAGATCACCCCTCCACTTT.

This clone was seen a handful of times. J is TRBJ2-2 and V is TRBV3-1 (or the pseudogene TRBV3-2); D is perhaps TRBD1 (6 bases). The germline V gene encodes CDR1 LGHDT and CDR2 YNNKEL (reference sequence). The CDR3 covers 14 residues. Deletions cut 1 base from V and 11 bases from J, with 14 bases between. This chain's CDR3 is CASSQGLEGGELFF. CDR3 nucleotides: TGTGCCAGCAGCCAAGGGCTAGAAGGGGGAGAGCTGTTTTTT.

The gene calls are TRBV7-2 and TRBJ2-1; D not resolved. V lost 4 bases to trimming and J lost 0 bases, with 16 bases between them. The CDR3 runs to 17 residues. The V gene's germline CDR1 is SGHTA and CDR2 FQGNSA. CDR3 sequence reads: CASSSDSDSSSYNEQFF. DNA of the CDR3: TGTGCCAGCAGCTCCGACTCTGACTCGAGCTCCTACAATGAGCAGTTCTTC. Full variable domain (rest looked up from reference TRBV7-2 and TRBJ2-1): GAGVSQSPSNKVTEKGKDVELRCDPISGHTALYWYRQSLGQGLEFLIYFQGNSAPDKSGLPSDRFSAERTGGSVSTLTIQRTQQEDSAVYLCASSSDSDSSSYNEQFFGPGTRLTVL.

J is TRBJ2-7 and V is TRBV5-5; the D gene is possibly TRBD1 (5 bases). Germline lookup yields CDR1 SGHKS and CDR2 YYEKEE (reference sequence). The CDR3 totals 17 residues. V gave up 0 bases and J gave up 0 bases, with 16 bases separating them. CDR3 DNA sequence: TGTGCCAGCAGCTTGGGACAGCCCAATCTCTTCTCCTACGAGCAGTACTTC. This sequence encodes CASSLGQPNLFSYEQYF.

This clone was detected only once. V is TRBV5-1 and J is TRBJ2-1; 7 nucleotides align to TRBD1. This CDR3 spans 15 amino acids. The V and J ends lost 0 bases and 9 bases, in that order; junction bases with no gene match: 9. From germline, CDR1 is SGHRS and CDR2 YFSETQ. In DNA form, the CDR3 reads TGCGCCAGCAGCTTGGCGGGACAGCCGTCGGGTGAGCAGTTCTTC. Its protein product is CASSLAGQPSGEQFF.

A few counts support this clone. This chain links TRBV18 with TRBJ2-2; 7 nucleotides match TRBD1. V was clipped by 3 bases and J by 2 bases; unmatched bases: 3. This CDR3 has 15 residues. In germline, CDR1 is KGHSH, CDR2 LQKENI. CDR3 DNA: TGTGCCAGCTCACCGAGACAGGGTAACACCGGGGAGCTGTTTTTT. This codes for CASSPRQGNTGELFF.

This clone appeared once. The chain recombines TRBV28 with TRBJ2-3; TRBD2 matches at 10 bases. The CDR3 totals 16 residues. With V trimmed by 10 bases and J by 7 bases, 17 bases remained unmatched. Germline CDR1 MDHEN, CDR2 SYDVKM. The chain's CDR3 is CATNPRTSGVMNTQYF. In DNA, the CDR3 is TGTGCCACCAACCCCCGAACTAGCGGGGTCATGAATACGCAGTATTTT.

The chain joins TRBV7-6 to TRBJ2-3; 10 bases match TRBD1. V dropped 1 base and J dropped 4; count of bases not matched to a gene: 11. Germline V gene sequence: CDR1 SGHVS, CDR2 FNYEAQ. The CDR3 loop spans 18 amino acids. CDR3 protein: CASSLGPLGTGVPDTQYF. The CDR3 DNA is TGTGCCAGCAGCTTAGGGCCACTGGGGACAGGGGTTCCAGATACGCAGTATTTT.

The chain recombines TRBV6-1 with TRBJ1-6; the D is unclear. Germline CDR1 MNHNS, CDR2 SASEGT. This CDR3 is 15 amino acids long. V lost 2 bases and J 6 bases, leaving 11 bases between the germline ends. The CDR3 nucleotides read TGTGCCAGCAGTGAACCACGACTGGGTAATTCACCCCTCCACTTT. Amino acid sequence: CASSEPRLGNSPLHF.

This clone has only a few counts. The rearrangement uses TRBV7-9 and TRBJ2-1; TRBD2 matches 7 bases. The CDR3 consists of 14 residues. V shed 7 bases, J shed 3 bases, and the junction held 6 bases outside the gene matches. The V gene's germline CDR1 is SEHNR and CDR2 FQNEAQ (reference sequence). The CDR3 reads CASNAGVLYNEQFF. Written as DNA, the CDR3 is TGTGCCAGCAACGCGGGAGTCCTCTACAATGAGCAGTTCTTC.

This clone came up a few times. The rearrangement uses TRBV5-4 and TRBJ1-6; unclear D gene. Germline-derived CDR1 and CDR2 are SGHNT and YYREEE (reference sequence). With 2 bases removed from V and 6 bases from J, the gap between germline ends came to 9 bases. The CDR3 extends over 14 amino acids. The CDR3 nucleotides are TGTGCCAGCAGCTTTGGCAGTACTAATTCACCCCTCCACTTT. This codes for CASSFGSTNSPLHF. The complete variable domain, with remaining parts taken from reference TRBV5-4 and TRBJ1-6, reads ETGVTQSPTHLIKTRGQQVTLRCSSQSGHNTVSWYQQALGQGPQFIFQYYREEENGRGNFPPRFSGLQFPNYSSELNVNALELDDSALYLCASSFGSTNSPLHFGNGTRLTVT.

Comments on this clone: Other DNA sequences of this sample code for an identical CDR3. The V and J genes are TRBV7-8 and TRBJ2-3, with TRBD1 matching over 8 bases. V lost 2 bases and J lost 1; bases outside the gene matches: 5. The CDR3 contains 16 residues. Per the germline V gene, CDR1 is SGHVS and CDR2 is FQNEAQ. This CDR3 is CASSLPPGQGTDTQYF. In nucleotides, the CDR3 is TGTGCCAGCAGCTTACCCCCGGGACAGGGCACAGATACGCAGTATTTT.

V is TRBV14 and J is TRBJ2-7, with D possibly matching TRBD1 (5 bases). The V and J ends lost 0 bases and 5 bases respectively, with 14 bases between them. The CDR3 runs 15 residues. CDR1 and CDR2 (germline): SGHDN, FVKESK. Here the CDR3 reads CASSQDGVKGNEQYF. The CDR3 nucleotides are TGTGCCAGCAGCCAAGATGGAGTGAAGGGGAACGAGCAGTACTTC.

V gene TRBV3-1 (or the pseudogene TRBV3-2) combines with J gene TRBJ2-7, with 10 bases identical to TRBD1. Germline V gene data show CDR1 as LGHDT and CDR2 as YNNKEL (reference sequence). The CDR3 runs 16 residues. The J segment lost 2 bases and the V segment lost 5 bases, leaving 9 bases of the junction unmatched. Here the CDR3 DNA reads TGTGCCAGCAGCTTTAATACCGGGACAGGGGCCTACGAGCAGTACTTC. Its translation: CASSFNTGTGAYEQYF.

The chain couples TRBV30 to TRBJ1-1, with D uncertain. Trimming stripped 4 bases from V and 4 bases from J, with 19 bases between. The length of the CDR3 is 15 residues. Germline lookup yields CDR1 GTSNPN and CDR2 SVGIG (reference sequence). In DNA form, the CDR3 reads TGTGCCTGGAAGGAAGGATCGGAGATAGTCACTGAAGCTTTCTTT. Translated: CAWKEGSEIVTEAFF.

The rearrangement joins TRBV30 to TRBJ2-7; the match to TRBD1 covers 11 bases. From germline, CDR1 is GTSNPN and CDR2 SVGIG (reference sequence). The V gene end was trimmed by 4 bases and the J gene end by 7 bases; junction bases not matched to a gene: 12. The CDR3 totals 15 residues. The CDR3 spells CAWIPPGQGVGEQYF. CDR3 bases: TGTGCCTGGATCCCGCCGGGACAGGGGGTGGGGGAGCAGTACTTC.

The chain employs TRBV2 and TRBJ2-7; the D gene is possibly TRBD2 (6 bases). The germline V gene has CDR1 SNHLY and CDR2 FYNNEI. V lost 2 bases and J 2 bases, leaving 16 bases between the germline ends. The CDR3 runs to 16 residues. Here the CDR3 DNA reads TGTGCCAGCAGTGAACGCGGGGCGGGGACTCCCTACGAGCAGTACTTC. Protein: CASSERGAGTPYEQYF.

The J gene is TRBJ2-1, the V gene TRBV9; 9 nucleotides line up with TRBD2. The germline V gene encodes CDR1 SGDLS and CDR2 YYNGEE. The CDR3 spans 17 residues. The J segment lost 5 bases and the V segment lost 4 bases, leaving 13 bases of the junction unmatched. The CDR3 coding sequence is TGTGCCAGCAGCTCCCTCCCTCTAGCGGGGTTCCACAATGAGCAGTTCTTC. It yields the protein CASSSLPLAGFHNEQFF.

The gene calls are TRBV7-2 and TRBJ1-2; the D is unclear. The CDR3 is made up of 12 amino acids. Looked up from germline, CDR1 is SGHTA and CDR2 is FQGNSA. Between the trimmed V and J ends, which lost 3 bases and 4 bases, there was a span of 6 bases. This CDR3 reads CASSFNSYGYTF. As DNA, the CDR3 is TGTGCCAGCAGCTTCAACAGCTATGGCTACACCTTC. The full variable domain, in which reference TRBV7-2 and TRBJ1-2 provide the parts outside the CDR3, is GAGVSQSPSNKVTEKGKDVELRCDPISGHTALYWYRQSLGQGLEFLIYFQGNSAPDKSGLPSDRFSAERTGGSVSTLTIQRTQQEDSAVYLCASSFNSYGYTFGSGTRLTVV.

The chain has TRBV7-9 and TRBJ1-2, with D unresolved. CDR3 length equals 12 residues. V lost 1 base, J lost 6 bases, and 6 bases lay in between. Germline CDR1 is SEHNR and CDR2 is FQNEAQ (reference sequence). This CDR3 reads CASSLGTDGYTF. The CDR3, as DNA: TGTGCCAGCAGCTTAGGGACTGATGGCTACACCTTC.